The rows below give T cell receptor beta chains drawn from one sample of a study of cytomegalovirus exposure and HLA in healthy donors. Only in-frame clones appear in the TCRdb table, and some are missing; sequencing was by immunoSEQ multiplex PCR. The profile shows 100,000 to 120,000 clones, around 74% of them singletons. The specimen was PBMCs. These TCRs come from a woman in her thirties or forties in good health and CMV-seropositive. Each CDR3 is given with its conserved first and last residue. D genes are given only for firm matches. Some rows have no size entry. The others give once, few or many, or a class for an expanded clone.

TRBJ2-1,.,TRBV7-3,.,CASSPPAEQKQFF,TGTGCCAGCAGCCCCCCGGCTGAACAGAAGCAGTTCTTC
TRBJ2-7,TRBD2,TRBV5-1,.,CASSSGGRGYYEQYF,TGCGCCAGCAGCTCGGGGGGTCGGGGCTACTACGAGCAGTACTTC
TRBJ2-2,.,TRBV18,few,CASSPITGFGELFF,TGTGCCAGCTCACCTATAACAGGGTTCGGGGAGCTGTTTTTT
TRBJ2-7,.,TRBV7-9,.,CASSYRSQGAYEQYF,TGTGCCAGCAGCTACCGGTCACAGGGTGCCTACGAGCAGTACTTC
TRBJ2-2,.,TRBV7-7,.,CASSLAAGGELFF,TGTGCTAGCAGCTTAGCAGCCGGCGGGGAGCTGTTTTTT
TRBJ1-1,.,TRBV19,.,CASSRRAGGNTEAFF,TGTGCCAGTAGTAGACGGGCGGGGGGGAACACTGAAGCTTTCTTT
TRBJ1-1,.,TRBV6-5,.,CASLIGEGTEAFF,TGTGCCAGCCTCATAGGGGAAGGGACTGAAGCTTTCTTT
TRBJ2-7,TRBD1,TRBV6-6,.,CASITGQGLYEQYF,TGTGCCAGCATCACGGGACAGGGCCTCTACGAGCAGTACTTC
TRBJ2-3,TRBD2,TRBV28,.,CASPPSPPGGLSTDTQYF,TGTGCCAGCCCCCCCAGCCCGCCGGGGGGGCTATCCACAGATACGCAGTATTTT
TRBJ2-2,.,TRBV1,.,CTSSQNRVARHTGELFF,TGCACCAGCAGCCAAAACCGCGTGGCTAGACACACCGGGGAGCTGTTTTTT
TRBJ2-7,TRBD2,TRBV13,.,CASSLGLPLAGGAYEQYF,TGTGCCAGCAGCTTAGGCCTCCCTCTAGCGGGAGGGGCCTACGAGCAGTACTTC
TRBJ2-5,TRBD2,TRBV28,.,CASSLRWGEEREGEETQYF,TGTGCCAGCAGTTTAAGGTGGGGGGAGGAGCGGGAGGGCGAAGAGACCCAGTACTTC
TRBJ2-3,TRBD2,TRBV7-6,.,CASSFYLPGLAGDQGDTQYF,TGTGCCAGCAGCTTTTATCTCCCGGGACTAGCGGGGGATCAGGGAGATACGCAGTATTTT
TRBJ2-3,.,TRBV4-1,.,CASSLRGLDQTDTQYF,TGCGCCAGCAGCCTTAGGGGCCTGGACCAGACAGATACGCAGTATTTT
TRBJ1-1,.,TRBV19,.,CASRLGETGRGTEAFF,TGTGCCAGTAGGCTCGGAGAAACAGGGAGGGGGACTGAAGCTTTCTTT
TRBJ2-5,TRBD1,TRBV28,.,CASSSPTTDRGDLETQYF,TGTGCCAGCAGTTCCCCTACTACGGACAGGGGAGATCTTGAGACCCAGTACTTC
TRBJ1-1,.,TRBV7-9,once,CASSLTENTEAFF,TGTGCCAGCAGCCTGACAGAGAACACTGAAGCTTTCTTT
TRBJ1-2,.,TRBV28,.,CASSTGYGYTF,TGTGCCAGCAGTACAGGATATGGCTACACCTTC
TRBJ1-3,TRBD1,TRBV4-1,.,CASSPLQGQVFSGNTIYF,TGCGCCAGCAGCCCCCTGCAGGGACAGGTCTTCTCTGGAAACACCATATATTTT
TRBJ1-1,.,TRBV27,.,CASSEYLNTEAFF,TGTGCCAGCAGTGAGTATCTGAACACTGAAGCTTTCTTT
TRBJ2-3,TRBD2,TRBV19,.,CASSTGTSGSVTDTQYF,TGTGCCAGTAGTACCGGGACTAGCGGGAGTGTCACAGATACGCAGTATTTT
TRBJ2-5,.,TRBV7-9,.,CASSPLAGPQETQYF,TGTGCCAGCAGCCCCCTGGCAGGCCCGCAAGAGACCCAGTACTTC
TRBJ2-1,.,TRBV6-4,.,CASSDEGTLEQFF,TGTGCCAGCAGTGACGAGGGTACGCTTGAGCAGTTCTTC
TRBJ2-3,.,TRBV19,.,CASSMDREGPDTQYF,TGTGCCAGTAGTATGGACAGGGAGGGCCCAGATACGCAGTATTTT
TRBJ2-5,.,TRBV29-1,.,CSVRGRGVETQYF,TGCAGCGTTCGGGGTCGGGGTGTCGAGACCCAGTACTTC
TRBJ2-1,.,TRBV4-1,.,CASSHPTVQVYNEQFF,TGCGCCAGCAGCCACCCAACTGTACAGGTATACAATGAGCAGTTCTTC
TRBJ2-5,TRBD1,TRBV28,.,CASSLGQGGETQYF,TGTGCCAGCAGTTTAGGACAGGGCGGTGAGACCCAGTACTTC
TRBJ2-3,.,TRBV7-8,.,CASSFSRSTDTQYF,TGTGCCAGCAGCTTCTCTAGATCCACAGATACGCAGTATTTT
TRBJ1-1,.,TRBV6-5,few,CASSYLANTEAFF,TGTGCCAGCAGTTATTTGGCGAACACTGAAGCTTTCTTT